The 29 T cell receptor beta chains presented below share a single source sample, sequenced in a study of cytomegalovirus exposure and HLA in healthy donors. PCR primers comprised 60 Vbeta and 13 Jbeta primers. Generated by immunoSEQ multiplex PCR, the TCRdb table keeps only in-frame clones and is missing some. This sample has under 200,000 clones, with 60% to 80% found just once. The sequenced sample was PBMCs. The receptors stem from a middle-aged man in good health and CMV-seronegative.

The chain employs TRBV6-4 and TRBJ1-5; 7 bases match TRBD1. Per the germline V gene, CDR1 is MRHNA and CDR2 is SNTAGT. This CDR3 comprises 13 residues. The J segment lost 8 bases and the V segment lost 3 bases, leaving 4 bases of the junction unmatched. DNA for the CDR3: TGTGCCAGCAGTGAAAGGGGGCGTGAGCCCCAGCATTTT. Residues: CASSERGREPQHF.

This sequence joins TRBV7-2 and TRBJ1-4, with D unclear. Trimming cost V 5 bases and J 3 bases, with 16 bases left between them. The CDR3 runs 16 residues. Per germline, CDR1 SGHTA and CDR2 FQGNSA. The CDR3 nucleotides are TGTGCCAGCAGCGAACCCGGGAGGACTTCTAATGAAAAACTGTTTTTT. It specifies CASSEPGRTSNEKLFF.

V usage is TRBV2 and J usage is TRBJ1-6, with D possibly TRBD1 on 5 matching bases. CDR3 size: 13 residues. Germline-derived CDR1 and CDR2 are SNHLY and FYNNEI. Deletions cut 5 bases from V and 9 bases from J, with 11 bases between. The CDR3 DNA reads TGTGCCAGCAGTAGTAGCCAGGGTTCACCCCTCCACTTT. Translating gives CASSSSQGSPLHF. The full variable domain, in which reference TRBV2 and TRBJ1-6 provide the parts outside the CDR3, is EPEVTQTPSHQVTQMGQEVILRCVPISNHLYFYWYRQILGQKVEFLVSFYNNEISEKSEIFDDQFSVERPDGSNFTLKIRSTKLEDSAMYFCASSSSQGSPLHFGNGTRLTVT.

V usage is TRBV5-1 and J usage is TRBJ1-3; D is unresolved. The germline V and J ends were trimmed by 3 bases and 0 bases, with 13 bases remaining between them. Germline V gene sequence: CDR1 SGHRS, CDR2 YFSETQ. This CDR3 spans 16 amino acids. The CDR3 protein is CASSSTVGGSGNTIYF. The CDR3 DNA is TGCGCCAGCAGCTCGACGGTAGGCGGCTCTGGAAACACCATATATTTT.

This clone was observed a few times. CDR3: CASSQGTSGGENIQYF. In DNA form, the CDR3 reads TGTGCCAGCAGCCAGGGTACTAGCGGGGGGGAAAACATTCAGTACTTC. This chain connects TRBV4-2 to TRBJ2-4; TRBD2 agrees at 13 bases. The CDR3 sequence is 16 residues long. Germline V gene data show CDR1 as LGHNA and CDR2 as YNFKEQ. After removal of 3 bases from V and 5 bases from J, the junction contained 4 bases not matched to a gene.

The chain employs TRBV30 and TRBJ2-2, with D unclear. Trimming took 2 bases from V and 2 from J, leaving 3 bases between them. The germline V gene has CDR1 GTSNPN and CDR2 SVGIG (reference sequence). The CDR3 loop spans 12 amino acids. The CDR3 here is CAWSPNTGELFF. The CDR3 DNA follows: TGTGCCTGGAGTCCAAACACCGGGGAGCTGTTTTTT. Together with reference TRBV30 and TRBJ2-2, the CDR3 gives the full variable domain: SQTIHQWPATLVQPVGSPLSLECTVEGTSNPNLYWYRQAAGRGLQLLFYSVGIGQISSEVPQNLSASRPQDRQFILSSKKLLLSDSGFYLCAWSPNTGELFFGEGSRLTVL.

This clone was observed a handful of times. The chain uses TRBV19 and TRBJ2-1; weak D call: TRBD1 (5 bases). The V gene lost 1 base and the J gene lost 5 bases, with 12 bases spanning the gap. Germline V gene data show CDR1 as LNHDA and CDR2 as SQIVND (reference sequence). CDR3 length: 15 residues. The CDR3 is CASSIGDSLNNEQFF. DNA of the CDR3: TGTGCCAGTAGTATAGGCGACAGTTTAAACAATGAGCAGTTCTTC.

In DNA form, the CDR3 reads TGTGCCTGGGATGGTCCGGGGACACGAAATTCACCCCTCCACTTT. It codes for CAWDGPGTRNSPLHF. This chain joins TRBV30 and TRBJ1-6, with D possibly being TRBD1 (6 bases). This CDR3 region has 15 residues. V was cut by 5 bases and J by 7 bases, with 18 bases left in between. The V gene's germline CDR1 is GTSNPN and CDR2 SVGIG (reference sequence).

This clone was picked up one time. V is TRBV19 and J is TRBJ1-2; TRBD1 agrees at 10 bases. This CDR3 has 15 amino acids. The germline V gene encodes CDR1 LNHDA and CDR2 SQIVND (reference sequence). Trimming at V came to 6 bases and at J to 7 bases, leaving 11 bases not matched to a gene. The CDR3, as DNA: TGTGCCAGTAGCCCCGTCCCGGACAGGGGGGGTGGCTACACCTTC. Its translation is CASSPVPDRGGGYTF.

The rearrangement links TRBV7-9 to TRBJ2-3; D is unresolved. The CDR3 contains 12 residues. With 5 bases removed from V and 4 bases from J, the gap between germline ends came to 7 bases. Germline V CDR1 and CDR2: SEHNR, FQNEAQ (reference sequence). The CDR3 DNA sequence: TGTGCCAGCAGCCCCCAGTCAGATACGCAGTATTTT. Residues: CASSPQSDTQYF.

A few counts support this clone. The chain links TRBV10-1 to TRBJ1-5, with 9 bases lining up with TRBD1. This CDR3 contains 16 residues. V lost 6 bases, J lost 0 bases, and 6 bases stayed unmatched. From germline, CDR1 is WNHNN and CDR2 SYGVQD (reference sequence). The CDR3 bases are TGCGCCAGCAGGGGACAGGGCGCCTCTAGCAATCAGCCCCAGCATTTT. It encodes CASRGQGASSNQPQHF.

The DNA of the CDR3 is TGCGCCAGCAGCTTGGACGGAGCGGGGGGAGTAGATACGCAGTATTTT. It codes for CASSLDGAGGVDTQYF. This sequence joins TRBV5-1 and TRBJ2-3, with 9 bases that match TRBD2. Germline trimming cut 0 bases from V and 5 bases from J; bases unmatched to any gene: 7. Germline V lookup: CDR1 SGHRS, CDR2 YFSETQ. The CDR3 is 16 amino acids.

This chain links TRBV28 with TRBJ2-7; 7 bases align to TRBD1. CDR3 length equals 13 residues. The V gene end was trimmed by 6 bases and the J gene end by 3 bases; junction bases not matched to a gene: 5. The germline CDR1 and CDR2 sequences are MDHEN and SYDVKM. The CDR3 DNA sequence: TGTGCCAGCAGAATATCAGGGGGCTACGAGCAGTACTTC. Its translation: CASRISGGYEQYF.

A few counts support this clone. CDR3 loop: CASKRPTGGQPQHF. The DNA for the CDR3 is TGCGCCAGCAAGAGGCCTACAGGGGGTCAGCCCCAGCATTTT. This rearrangement joins TRBV10-1 to TRBJ1-5, with TRBD1 identical over 8 bases. The V gene end was trimmed by 7 bases and the J gene end by 6 bases; junction bases not matched to a gene: 8. Looked up from germline, CDR1 is WNHNN and CDR2 is SYGVQD (reference sequence). The CDR3 runs to 14 residues.

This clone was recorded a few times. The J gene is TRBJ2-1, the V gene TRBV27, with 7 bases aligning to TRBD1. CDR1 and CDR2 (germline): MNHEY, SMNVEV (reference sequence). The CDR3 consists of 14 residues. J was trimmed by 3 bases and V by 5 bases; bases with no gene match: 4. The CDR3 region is CASSTGAIYNEQFF. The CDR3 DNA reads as TGTGCCAGCAGTACAGGGGCGATCTACAATGAGCAGTTCTTC.

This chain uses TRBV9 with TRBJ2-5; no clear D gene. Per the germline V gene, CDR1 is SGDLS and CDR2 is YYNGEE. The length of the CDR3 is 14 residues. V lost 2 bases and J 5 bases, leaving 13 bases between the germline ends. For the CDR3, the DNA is TGTGCCAGCAGCGTTAGAGCCGGGTGGGAGACCCAGTACTTC. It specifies CASSVRAGWETQYF.

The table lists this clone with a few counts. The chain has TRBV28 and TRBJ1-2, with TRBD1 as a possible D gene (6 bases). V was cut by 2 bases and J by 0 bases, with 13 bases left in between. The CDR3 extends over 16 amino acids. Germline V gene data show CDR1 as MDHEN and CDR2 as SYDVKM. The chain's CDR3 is CASSLIGQTPNYGYTF. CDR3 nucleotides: TGTGCCAGCAGTTTAATCGGACAGACGCCTAACTATGGCTACACCTTC.

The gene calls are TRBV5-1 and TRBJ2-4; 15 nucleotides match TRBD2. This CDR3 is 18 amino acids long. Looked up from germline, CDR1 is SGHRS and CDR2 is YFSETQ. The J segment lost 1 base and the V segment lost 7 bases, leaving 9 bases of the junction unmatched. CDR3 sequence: CASLGTSGGLFAKNIQYF. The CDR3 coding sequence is TGCGCCAGCCTAGGGACTAGCGGGGGGCTGTTTGCCAAAAACATTCAGTACTTC.

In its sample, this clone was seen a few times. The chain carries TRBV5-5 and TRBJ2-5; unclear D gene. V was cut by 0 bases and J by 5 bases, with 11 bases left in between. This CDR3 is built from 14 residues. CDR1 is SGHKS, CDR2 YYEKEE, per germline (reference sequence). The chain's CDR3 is CASSLVYSRETQYF. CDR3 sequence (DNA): TGTGCCAGCAGCTTGGTGTATAGTCGTGAGACCCAGTACTTC.

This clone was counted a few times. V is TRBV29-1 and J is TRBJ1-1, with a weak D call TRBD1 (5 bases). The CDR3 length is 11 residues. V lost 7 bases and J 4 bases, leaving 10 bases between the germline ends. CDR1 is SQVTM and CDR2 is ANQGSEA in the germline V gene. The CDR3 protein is CSARVLTEAFF. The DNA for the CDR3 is TGCAGCGCCAGGGTCCTCACTGAAGCTTTCTTT.

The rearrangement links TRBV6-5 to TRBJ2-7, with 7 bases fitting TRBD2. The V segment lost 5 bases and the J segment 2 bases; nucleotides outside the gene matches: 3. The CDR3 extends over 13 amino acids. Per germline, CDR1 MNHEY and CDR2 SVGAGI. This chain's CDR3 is CASSNSGTYEQYF. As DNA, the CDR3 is TGTGCCAGCAGTAACAGCGGGACCTACGAGCAGTACTTC.

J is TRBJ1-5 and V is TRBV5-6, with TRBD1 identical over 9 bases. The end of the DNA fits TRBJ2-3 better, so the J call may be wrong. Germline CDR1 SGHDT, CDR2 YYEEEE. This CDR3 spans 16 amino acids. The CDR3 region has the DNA TGTGCCAGCAGCTTGTCGGGACAGGGCTCCAATCAGCCCCAGTATTTT. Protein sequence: CASSLSGQGSNQPQYF.

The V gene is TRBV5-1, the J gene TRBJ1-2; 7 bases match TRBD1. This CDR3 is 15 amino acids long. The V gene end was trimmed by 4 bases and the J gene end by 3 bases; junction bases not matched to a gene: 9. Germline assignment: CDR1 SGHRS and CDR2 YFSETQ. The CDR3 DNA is TGCGCCAGCAGCACGAGACAGGGAAGCGACTATGGCTACACCTTC. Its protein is CASSTRQGSDYGYTF. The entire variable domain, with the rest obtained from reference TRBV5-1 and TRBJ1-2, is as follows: KAGVTQTPRYLIKTRGQQVTLSCSPISGHRSVSWYQQTPGQGLQFLFEYFSETQRNKGNFPGRFSGRQFSNSRSEMNVSTLELGDSALYLCASSTRQGSDYGYTFGSGTRLTVV.

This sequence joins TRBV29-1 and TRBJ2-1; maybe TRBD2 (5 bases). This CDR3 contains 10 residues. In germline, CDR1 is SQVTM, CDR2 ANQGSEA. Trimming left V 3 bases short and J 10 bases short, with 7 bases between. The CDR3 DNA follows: TGCAGCGTTGATGAGGGCGAGCAGTTCTTC. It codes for CSVDEGEQFF.

The DNA for the CDR3 is TGCGCCAGCAGCCAAGAGCGGGAGCTTAGTTACGAGCAGTACTTC. Protein product: CASSQERELSYEQYF. The V and J genes are TRBV4-3 and TRBJ2-7; 7 bases are shared with TRBD2. The trim removed 0 bases at V and 4 bases at J, leaving 6 bases unmatched. This CDR3 has 15 amino acids. Germline values: CDR1 LGHNA, CDR2 YSLEER.

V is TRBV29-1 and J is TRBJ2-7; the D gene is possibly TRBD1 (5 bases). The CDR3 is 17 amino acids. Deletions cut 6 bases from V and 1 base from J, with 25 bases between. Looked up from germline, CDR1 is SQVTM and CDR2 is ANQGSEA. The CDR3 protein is CSVPRGHTLKGSYEQYF. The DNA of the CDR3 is TGCAGCGTGCCCCGAGGACACACCCTGAAGGGTTCCTACGAGCAGTACTTC.

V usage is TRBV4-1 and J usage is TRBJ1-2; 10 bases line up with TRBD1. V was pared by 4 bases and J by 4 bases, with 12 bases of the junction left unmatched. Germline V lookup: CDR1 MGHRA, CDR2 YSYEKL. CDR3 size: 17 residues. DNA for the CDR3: TGCGCCAGCAGCCCCAGCCCAGGACAGGGGGTCATCTATGGCTACACCTTC. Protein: CASSPSPGQGVIYGYTF.

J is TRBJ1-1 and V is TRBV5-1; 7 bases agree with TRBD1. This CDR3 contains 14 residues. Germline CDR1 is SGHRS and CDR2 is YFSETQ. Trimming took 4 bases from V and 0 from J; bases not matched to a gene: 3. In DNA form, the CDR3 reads TGCGCCAGCAGCAGGGACAGTTTGAACACTGAAGCTTTCTTT. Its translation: CASSRDSLNTEAFF.

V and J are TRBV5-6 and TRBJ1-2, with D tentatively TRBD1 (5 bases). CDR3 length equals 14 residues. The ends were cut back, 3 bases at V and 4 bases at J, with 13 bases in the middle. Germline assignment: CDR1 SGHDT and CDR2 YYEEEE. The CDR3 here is CASSSPGPTYGYTF. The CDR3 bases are TGTGCCAGCAGCTCCCCAGGGCCTACCTATGGCTACACCTTC.